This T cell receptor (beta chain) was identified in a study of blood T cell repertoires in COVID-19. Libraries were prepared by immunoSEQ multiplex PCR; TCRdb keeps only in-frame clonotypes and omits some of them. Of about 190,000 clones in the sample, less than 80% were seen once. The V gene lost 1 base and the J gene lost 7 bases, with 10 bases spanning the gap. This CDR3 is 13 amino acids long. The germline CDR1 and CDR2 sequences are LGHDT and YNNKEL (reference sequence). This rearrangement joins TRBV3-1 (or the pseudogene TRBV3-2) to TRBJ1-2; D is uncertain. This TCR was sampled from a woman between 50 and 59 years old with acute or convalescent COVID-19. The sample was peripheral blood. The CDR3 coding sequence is TGTGCCAGCAGCCAAGGCACAACCCGTGGCTACACCTTC. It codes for CASSQGTTRGYTF.